Presented here are 6 T cell receptor beta chains from one specimen sequenced in a study of blood T cell repertoires in COVID-19. Generated by immunoSEQ multiplex PCR, the TCRdb table keeps only in-frame clones and is missing some. The sample has roughly 380,000 clones; about 91% are singletons. Specimen: peripheral blood. The receptors were sampled from a woman in her thirties or forties with COVID-19, enrolled during active disease.

This clone turned up a few times. The chain is built from TRBV7-2 and TRBJ1-2; TRBD1 matches 7 bases. Germline assignment: CDR1 SGHTA and CDR2 FQGNSA. Trimming took 5 bases from V and 5 from J; bases not matched to a gene: 5. This CDR3 region has 13 residues. Here the CDR3 reads CASSQTTGYGYTF. Here the CDR3 DNA reads TGTGCCAGCAGCCAGACGACAGGGTATGGCTACACCTTC.

The chain is built from TRBV18 and TRBJ2-5, with 8 bases identical to TRBD1. The CDR3 length is 13 residues. The V gene's germline CDR1 is KGHSH and CDR2 LQKENI. V was clipped by 6 bases and J by 4 bases; unmatched bases: 4. The CDR3 DNA follows: TGTGCCAGCTCTCCCGGGACAGGAGAGACCCAGTACTTC. Translating it yields CASSPGTGETQYF.

V usage is TRBV5-1 and J usage is TRBJ2-7; a possible D gene is TRBD2 (5 bases). Per the germline V gene, CDR1 is SGHRS and CDR2 is YFSETQ. V gave up 3 bases and J gave up 5 bases, with 15 bases separating them. The CDR3 runs to 14 residues. The CDR3 nucleotides are TGCGCCAGCAGCTCCCGGCAGAGGGTCGACGAGCAGTACTTC. Translating it yields CASSSRQRVDEQYF.

The chain recombines TRBV30 with TRBJ1-1; 12 positions match TRBD1. V was pared by 0 bases and J by 1 base, with 3 bases of the junction left unmatched. Germline loops: CDR1 GTSNPN, CDR2 SVGIG (reference sequence). This CDR3 is built from 16 residues. The CDR3 protein is CAWSVGQGARNTEAFF. CDR3 bases: TGTGCCTGGAGTGTGGGACAGGGGGCAAGGAACACTGAAGCTTTCTTT.

This clone was observed a single time. V is TRBV5-1 and J is TRBJ1-2; D unresolved. Germline loops: CDR1 SGHRS, CDR2 YFSETQ. The CDR3 contains 16 residues. The V end was cut by 4 bases, the J end by 8 bases, with 24 bases between. The CDR3, as DNA: TGCGCCAGCAGCCCCCAGCGGGAGACCAACGGAGGAGGCTACACCTTC. Amino acid sequence: CASSPQRETNGGGYTF.

The gene calls are TRBV24-1 and TRBJ2-1; tentative D call: TRBD1 (5 bases). Trimming left V 6 bases short and J 2 bases short, with 25 bases between. CDR1 and CDR2 from the germline V gene are KGHDR and SFDVKD. There are 19 residues in the CDR3. The CDR3 region is CATSNIAGKGLETYNEQFF. The CDR3 DNA sequence: TGTGCCACCAGTAACATTGCAGGGAAGGGGTTGGAGACCTACAATGAGCAGTTCTTC.